This T cell receptor (beta chain) was recovered during a study of cytomegalovirus exposure and HLA in healthy donors. Study overall: Early released data had around 88 million unique TCRs, all coming from HLA-typed donors.

Looked up from germline, CDR1 is LNHDA and CDR2 is SQIVND (reference sequence). V gave up 6 bases and J gave up 8 bases; unmatched junction bases: 10. The CDR3 length is 15 residues. Findings and limits, study-wide: With later analysis, a missense DCLRE1C variant became linked to TCR beta V- and J-gene trimming. Productive status was seen about 87% or about 30% of the time for most TCR beta V segments in an earlier analysis.

This clone has only a few counts. What it recognizes is unknown. Whereas donors were nominally healthy upon sampling, unrecorded immune exposures were probable. PCR involved 60 Vbeta and 13 Jbeta primers. This table comes from immunoSEQ multiplex PCR, and its TCRdb copy is limited to in-frame clones, with some not included. Among roughly 120,000 clones, about 59% were seen once, and the ten largest hold 7.5% to 9.5%. The receptor was isolated from a woman in her thirties or forties in good health and CMV-seropositive. V is TRBV19 and J is TRBJ2-4; TRBD2 agrees at 10 bases. Sequenced input: PBMCs. CDR3 region: CASSPGLAEEDIQYF. In DNA, the CDR3 is TGTGCCAGTAGCCCAGGACTAGCGGAGGAAGACATTCAGTACTTC.